This T cell receptor beta chain emerged from a study of OX40 agonist ivuxolimab in advanced cancers. As for the study in general: Patients were around 83% male with ages about 23 to 80, mean about 54.

This clone was counted between two and nine times. Assay: immunoSEQ multiplex PCR; the TCRdb copy retains only in-frame clones and omits some. This sample has about 43,000 clones, with about nine tenths found just once. The CDR3 extends over 16 amino acids. Germline CDR1 reads SNHLY; CDR2 reads FYNNEI. The V gene end was trimmed by 3 bases and the J gene end by 5 bases; junction bases not matched to a gene: 11. The clonotype originates from an adult with an advanced solid tumor such as melanoma, head and neck, liver or kidney cancer. Sample: CD4+ or CD8+ T cells sorted from blood, taken in a trial of the OX40 agonist ivuxolimab. This chain links TRBV2 with TRBJ2-3; 7 bases agree with TRBD2. The DNA for the CDR3 is TGTGCCAGCAGTGATAGGAGCGGGGAAGAGTTAGATACGCAGTATTTT. Translating gives CASSDRSGEELDTQYF.